A single sample gave rise to the 16 T cell receptor beta chains below, sequenced in a study of blood T cell repertoires in COVID-19. Libraries were prepared by immunoSEQ multiplex PCR; TCRdb keeps only in-frame clonotypes and omits some of them. The table lists around 40,000 clones, roughly 84% of them singletons. The sample consisted of peripheral blood. The source of these receptors is a human donor in a cohort sampled during active COVID-19.

This chain uses TRBV6-1 with TRBJ2-7, with TRBD2 matching over 11 bases. The CDR3 has 18 residues. The germline gives CDR1 MNHNS, CDR2 SASEGT. The V and J ends lost 3 bases and 0 bases, in that order; junction bases with no gene match: 10. For the CDR3, the DNA is TGTGCCAGCAGTGAGAGACTAGCGGGGAGGTTCAGCTCCTACGAGCAGTACTTC. Translated: CASSERLAGRFSSYEQYF.

This chain joins TRBV28 and TRBJ2-2; TRBD2 aligns across 7 bases. The CDR3 extends over 16 amino acids. Germline CDR1 MDHEN, CDR2 SYDVKM. With V trimmed by 3 bases and J by 5 bases, 9 bases remained unmatched. The chain's CDR3 is CASSFAGRVNTGELFF. The CDR3 DNA is TGTGCCAGCAGTTTCGCAGGGAGGGTTAATACCGGGGAGCTGTTTTTT.

The rearrangement uses TRBV4-1 and TRBJ2-5; 7 bases fit TRBD2. The CDR3 spans 17 residues. Germline CDR1 MGHRA, CDR2 YSYEKL. V lost 0 bases and J lost 3; bases outside the gene matches: 10. The CDR3 nucleotides read TGCGCCAGCAGCCAAGATCCCCCAGCGGGGTACAAAGAGACCCAGTACTTC. Translating it yields CASSQDPPAGYKETQYF.

The chain carries TRBV28 and TRBJ2-5, with 7 bases lining up with TRBD2. V dropped 6 bases and J dropped 5; count of bases not matched to a gene: 3. Germline V lookup: CDR1 MDHEN, CDR2 SYDVKM. This CDR3 contains 12 residues. The CDR3 spells CASRTGGETQYF. For the CDR3, the DNA is TGTGCCAGCAGAACCGGGGGGGAGACCCAGTACTTC.

The chain combines TRBV11-1 with TRBJ2-3, with TRBD1 matching over 8 bases. The CDR3 length is 14 residues. The V gene end was trimmed by 5 bases and the J gene end by 1 base; junction bases not matched to a gene: 2. Germline V gene data show CDR1 as SGHAT and CDR2 as FQDESV (reference sequence). Here the CDR3 DNA reads TGTGCCAGCAGCGCGGACAGGGGCACAGATACGCAGTATTTT. Its protein is CASSADRGTDTQYF. The variable domain in full, completed from reference TRBV11-1 and TRBJ2-3, reads EAEVAQSPRYKITEKSQAVAFWCDPISGHATLYWYRQILGQGPELLVQFQDESVVDDSQLPKDRFSAERLKGVDSTLKIQPAELGDSAMYLCASSADRGTDTQYFGPGTRLTVL.

The chain carries TRBV2 and TRBJ2-5; 7 bases fit TRBD2. V was pared by 0 bases and J by 13 bases, with 2 bases of the junction left unmatched. CDR1 and CDR2 from the germline V gene are SNHLY and FYNNEI. The CDR3 length is 11 residues. CDR3 residues: CASSEAKRGYF. CDR3 sequence (DNA): TGTGCCAGCAGTGAAGCGAAGCGGGGGTACTTC.

The rearrangement uses TRBV5-8 and TRBJ2-6; D ambiguous. The CDR3 has 15 residues. Trimming removed 7 bases at V and 0 bases at J, with 11 bases between. Germline V gene data show CDR1 as SGHTS and CDR2 as YDEGEE. The CDR3 here is CASARRSSGANVLTF. CDR3 nucleotide sequence: TGTGCCAGCGCCCGTCGCAGCTCTGGGGCCAACGTCCTGACTTTC.

V gene TRBV9 combines with J gene TRBJ2-1; D is unclear. CDR1 and CDR2 (germline): SGDLS, YYNGEE. The ends were cut back, 1 base at V and 9 bases at J, with 11 bases in the middle. This CDR3 has 13 amino acids. The CDR3 region has the DNA TGTGCCAGCAGCGTAACCTTAGCTGGTGAGCAGTTCTTC. Amino acid sequence: CASSVTLAGEQFF.

The chain combines TRBV2 with TRBJ2-1; a weak D match, TRBD1 (6 bases). The CDR3 runs to 15 residues. The ends were cut back, 5 bases at V and 4 bases at J, with 15 bases in the middle. The germline gives CDR1 SNHLY, CDR2 FYNNEI. CDR3 in DNA: TGTGCCAGCAGTTTACAGGGTATCGAATACAATGAGCAGTTCTTC. Translating gives CASSLQGIEYNEQFF.

CDR3 region: CASSESLGVVSPLHF. The CDR3 DNA follows: TGTGCCAGCAGTGAATCTCTAGGGGTAGTGTCACCCCTCCACTTT. The rearrangement uses TRBV6-1 and TRBJ1-6, with a possible D match to TRBD1 (5 bases). The CDR3 has 15 amino acids. Trimming cost V 2 bases and J 10 bases, with 15 bases left between them. Germline V gene lookup returns CDR1 MNHNS and CDR2 SASEGT.

The chain couples TRBV3-1 (or the pseudogene TRBV3-2) to TRBJ2-3; D may be TRBD2 (6 bases). CDR1 is LGHDT, CDR2 YNNKEL, per germline (reference sequence). V lost 4 bases and J lost 4, with 24 bases in between. This CDR3 contains 18 residues. CDR3 sequence reads: CASSPASPRGTSPDTQYF. CDR3 DNA: TGTGCCAGCAGCCCCGCCAGCCCCCGGGGGACCTCTCCAGATACGCAGTATTTT.

This clone has only one observation. The rearrangement uses TRBV29-1 and TRBJ1-2; 9 bases are shared with TRBD1. The germline V gene has CDR1 SQVTM and CDR2 ANQGSEA. The J segment lost 2 bases and the V segment lost 6 bases, leaving 1 base of the junction unmatched. The CDR3 is 12 residues long. The CDR3 region has the DNA TGCAGCGTGGGGACAGGGAACTATGGCTACACCTTC. Its protein is CSVGTGNYGYTF.

The V call is TRBV7-8, the J call TRBJ2-5, with 8 bases matching TRBD2. V lost 5 bases and J lost 4; bases outside the gene matches: 3. CDR1 is SGHVS, CDR2 FQNEAQ, per germline. The CDR3 length is 13 residues. CDR3 nucleotide sequence: TGTGCCAGCAGCCGTAGCGGGGTAGAGACCCAGTACTTC. Its protein is CASSRSGVETQYF.

This chain connects TRBV5-1 to TRBJ1-6; possible D gene TRBD1, 6 bases. Germline values: CDR1 SGHRS, CDR2 YFSETQ. Trimming took off 1 base at V and 7 bases at J, with 12 bases between the two ends. CDR3 size: 15 residues. As DNA, the CDR3 is TGCGCCAGCAGCTTGACCAGGGGCTGGAATTCACCCCTCCACTTT. Residues: CASSLTRGWNSPLHF.

The CDR3 here is CASSLGQGATGELFF. CDR3 DNA: TGTGCCAGCAGCCTAGGACAGGGGGCCACCGGGGAGCTGTTTTTT. The chain combines TRBV7-7 with TRBJ2-2; 11 bases fit TRBD1. Germline CDR1 reads SSHAT; CDR2 reads FNYEAQ (reference sequence). V trimming: 5 bases; J trimming: 4 bases; junction bases outside the gene matches: 3. The CDR3 is 15 amino acids.

The chain employs TRBV2 and TRBJ1-2; 9 bases line up with TRBD1. CDR1 and CDR2 (germline): SNHLY, FYNNEI. V shed 5 bases and J 5 bases; nucleotides not matched to a gene: 3. The CDR3 contains 13 residues. In DNA form, the CDR3 reads TGTGCCAGCAGTACGGACAGGGGTTATGGCTACACCTTC. Its protein product is CASSTDRGYGYTF.